These 31 T cell receptor beta chains were all obtained from the same sample, sequenced in a study of T cells in women clearing cervical HPV infection. This table comes from immunoSEQ multiplex PCR, and its TCRdb copy is limited to in-frame clones, with some not included. This table lists 45,000 to 50,000 clones. Sequenced input: blood buffy coat. The receptors come from a woman between 18 and 70 years old with a cervical HPV16 infection that either progressed to CIN3+ or cleared (not recorded which).

Details on this clone: The DNA ends 3 residues before the CDR3 does, and the rest of the CDR3 is filled in from the germline J gene. The rearrangement uses TRBV11-2 and TRBJ2-7; possibly TRBD1 for D (6 bases). Germline values: CDR1 SGHAT, CDR2 FQNNGV. There are 15 residues in the CDR3. The ends were cut back, 1 base at V and 2 bases at J, with 12 bases in the middle. The CDR3: CASSLGSGGPYEQYF. CDR3 DNA, as far as it was read: TGTGCCAGCAGCTTAGGGTCTGGGGGCCCCTACGAG.

The covered CDR3 bases are TGTGCCAGCCGGAGACTAGCAGCGACCACAGATACG. As protein: CASRRLAATTDT. The full CDR3 protein is CASRRLAATTDTQYF. The chain uses TRBV2 and TRBJ2-3; 7 nucleotides line up with TRBD2. The CDR3 end is not reached by the read, which stops 3 residues before it; the germline J gene fills it in. The V gene's germline CDR1 is SNHLY and CDR2 FYNNEI. Germline trimming cut 8 bases from V and 2 bases from J; bases unmatched to any gene: 10. This CDR3 is 15 amino acids long.

Turning to this clone: Coverage ceases 3 residues before the CDR3 finishes, and the germline J gene fills in the end. The rearrangement uses TRBV19 and TRBJ1-1; 9 bases are a match to TRBD1. The CDR3 loop spans 15 amino acids. Trimming removed 5 bases from V and 0 bases from J; junction bases left unmatched: 4. Germline CDR1 LNHDA, CDR2 SQIVND (reference sequence). CDR3 DNA (partial): TGTGCCAGTAGTCTCGGGACAGGGTTGAACACTGAA. Translating it yields CASSLGTGLNTE. The CDR3 in its entirety is CASSLGTGLNTEAFF.

Note on this clone: The read ends 3 residues early relative to the CDR3; the germline J gene fills the gap. The chain joins TRBV19 to TRBJ2-7; the match to TRBD2 covers 7 bases. The CDR3 covers 17 residues. V gave up 6 bases and J gave up 4 bases; unmatched junction bases: 18. Per the germline V gene, CDR1 is LNHDA and CDR2 is SQIVND (reference sequence). Incomplete CDR3 DNA: TGTGCCAGTAGGAGGCCCCACCGGTGGAGCGGGAAGTACGAG. This sequence encodes CASRRPHRWSGKYE. The whole CDR3 sequence is CASRRPHRWSGKYEQYF.

A note on this clone: The CDR3 goes on 3 residues after the read ends, and that part is filled in from the germline J gene. The rearrangement links TRBV29-1 to TRBJ1-2, with no clear D. V dropped 3 bases and J dropped 6 bases, with 8 bases sitting between them. Germline V gene data show CDR1 as SQVTM and CDR2 as ANQGSEA. CDR3 length equals 11 residues. The sequenced CDR3 bases are TGCAGCGTTGAGGAGGGTAATGGC. As protein: CSVEEGNG. The entire CDR3 protein reads CSVEEGNGYTF.

Concerning this clone itself: The DNA ends 3 residues before the CDR3 does, and the rest of the CDR3 is filled in from the germline J gene. V gene TRBV18 combines with J gene TRBJ2-2; 11 nucleotides align to TRBD1. Germline CDR1 reads KGHSH; CDR2 reads LQKENI. There are 16 residues in the CDR3. The covered CDR3 bases are TGTGCCAGCTCACCAGGACAGGGGGCGGGCAATTCACCG. Translated, it gives CASSPGQGAGNSP. In full, the CDR3 reads CASSPGQGAGNSPLFF.

For this clone: The missing CDR3 end, 3 residues past where the read stops, is filled in from the germline J gene. The chain links TRBV23-1 to TRBJ2-2; D is undetermined. TRBV23-1 is flagged as an ORF with uncertain function. CDR3 length: 16 residues. CDR3 region: CASSRGSKLVNEKLFF. The DNA read from the CDR3 is TGCGCCAGCAGTCGCGGAAGCAAGCTGGTGAATGAAAAG.

Of note for this clone: The read ends 3 residues shy of where the CDR3 ends; the end is completed using the germline J gene. The gene calls are TRBV18 and TRBJ1-2; D remains ambiguous. The CDR3 has 16 amino acids. The V gene's germline CDR1 is KGHSH and CDR2 LQKENI. CDR3 amino acids: CASSLSAGGKDNDYTF. CDR3 bases read: TGTGCCAGCTCACTATCCGCGGGAGGGAAAGACAATGAC.

As to this clone: The CDR3 end falls 3 residues outside the read, so it is completed with the germline J gene. This sequence joins TRBV30 and TRBJ1-4, with D uncertain. V lost 6 bases and J 6 bases, leaving 5 bases between the germline ends. The CDR3 is 10 amino acids. CDR1 is GTSNPN, CDR2 SVGIG, per germline (reference sequence). The CDR3 region is CACSDEKLFF. Incomplete CDR3 DNA: TGTGCCTGTTCCGATGAAAAA.

Concerning this clone itself: Read data end 3 residues before the CDR3 end; the end is taken from the germline J gene. The chain couples TRBV7-6 to TRBJ2-7, with D possibly being TRBD2 (5 bases). The CDR3 contains 13 residues. V lost 1 base, J lost 4 bases, and 8 bases lay in between. Germline V gene sequence: CDR1 SGHVS, CDR2 FNYEAQ. The CDR3 sequence is CASSLVEGYEQYF. CDR3 bases read: TGTGCCAGCAGCTTAGTAGAGGGTTACGAG.

Note on this clone: The CDR3 end falls 3 residues outside the read, so it is completed with the germline J gene. The V gene is TRBV7-3, the J gene TRBJ2-5, with D maybe TRBD2 (6 bases). CDR3 length: 14 amino acids. With 3 bases removed from V and 4 bases from J, the gap between germline ends came to 12 bases. Germline CDR1 SGHTA, CDR2 FQGTGA. The DNA read from the CDR3 is TGTGCCAGCAGCTTGCCGGGACTCTTAGAGACC. This codes for CASSLPGLLET. The entire CDR3 protein reads CASSLPGLLETQYF.

A note on this clone: The read terminates 3 residues before the CDR3 end, so the remaining end is supplied by the germline J gene. The chain is built from TRBV5-1 and TRBJ2-2, with a possible D match to TRBD1 (6 bases). Germline lookup yields CDR1 SGHRS and CDR2 YFSETQ. V lost 5 bases, J lost 1 base, and 9 bases lay in between. The CDR3 totals 14 residues. CDR3 DNA, as far as it was read: TGCGCCAGCAGTAAGGGACAGAACACCGGGGAG. Its protein product is CASSKGQNTGE. The entire CDR3 reads CASSKGQNTGELFF. Combining the CDR3 with reference TRBV5-1 and TRBJ2-2 gives the whole variable domain KAGVTQTPRYLIKTRGQQVTLSCSPISGHRSVSWYQQTPGQGLQFLFEYFSETQRNKGNFPGRFSGRQFSNSRSEMNVSTLELGDSALYLCASSKGQNTGELFFGEGSRLTVL.

Points on this clone: The CDR3 end falls 3 residues outside the read, so it is completed with the germline J gene. Additional DNA sequences in this sample encode the identical CDR3. The chain employs TRBV7-2 and TRBJ1-5; 8 bases agree with TRBD1. V shed 5 bases and J 7 bases; nucleotides not matched to a gene: 7. CDR1 SGHTA and CDR2 FQGNSA come from the germline V gene. The CDR3 consists of 14 residues. CDR3 in amino acids: CASSPGQGSQPQHF. CDR3 bases read: TGTGCCAGCAGCCCCGGACAGGGATCACAGCCC.

Notes on this clone: The read comes to an end 3 residues before the CDR3 does, leaving the germline J gene to fill in the end. The genes are TRBV10-2 and TRBJ2-2; 9 nucleotides align to TRBD2. Losses at the gene ends were 2 bases for V and 4 bases for J; bases not matched to a gene: 5. The CDR3 sequence is 16 residues long. Germline assignment: CDR1 WSHSY and CDR2 SAAADI. CDR3 loop: CASSEIWRGGTGELFF. The covered CDR3 bases are TGCGCCAGCAGTGAGATCTGGCGGGGGGGCACCGGGGAG.

Note on this clone: The missing CDR3 end, 3 residues past where the read stops, is filled in from the germline J gene. V usage is TRBV3-1 (or the pseudogene TRBV3-2) and J usage is TRBJ1-1; 8 bases line up with TRBD1. Germline V gene data show CDR1 as LGHDT and CDR2 as YNNKEL (reference sequence). The CDR3 loop spans 15 amino acids. V lost 1 base to trimming and J lost 6 bases; unmatched junction nucleotides: 7. The DNA read from the CDR3 is TGTGCCAGCAGCCAAGTTGCAGGGGGCGCATCTGAA. This encodes CASSQVAGGASE. The whole CDR3 reads CASSQVAGGASEAFF.

About this clone: The read ends 3 residues early relative to the CDR3; the germline J gene fills the gap. The rearrangement joins TRBV11-2 to TRBJ1-1, with D tentatively TRBD1 (6 bases). In germline, CDR1 is SGHAT, CDR2 FQNNGV. The length of the CDR3 is 14 residues. V dropped 5 bases and J dropped 1 base, with 11 bases sitting between them. The sequenced CDR3 bases are TGTGCCAGCAGCCCACAGGGAGGGAACACTGAA. Amino acids: CASSPQGGNTE. The entire CDR3 sequence reads CASSPQGGNTEAFF.

A remark on this clone: The read ends 3 residues early relative to the CDR3; the germline J gene fills the gap. The chain combines TRBV19 with TRBJ1-6, with 8 bases aligning to TRBD1. The CDR3 sequence is 14 residues long. Germline values: CDR1 LNHDA, CDR2 SQIVND (reference sequence). After removal of 5 bases from V and 6 bases from J, the junction contained 3 bases not matched to a gene. The part of the CDR3 DNA that was read is TGTGCCAGTAGTCAAGGACAGGGTAATTCACCC. Translating gives CASSQGQGNSP. The CDR3 in full is CASSQGQGNSPLHF. Looking up the rest from reference TRBV19 and TRBJ1-6 gives the full variable domain: DGGITQSPKYLFRKEGQNVTLSCEQNLNHDAMYWYRQDPGQGLRLIYYSQIVNDFQKGDIAEGYSVSREKKESFPLTVTSAQKNPTAFYLCASSQGQGNSPLHFGNGTRLTVT.

Of note for this clone: Read coverage stops 3 residues before the CDR3 terminus; the germline J gene supplies the remainder. The V gene is TRBV18, the J gene TRBJ1-2, with a tentative D call TRBD1 (6 bases). The CDR3 consists of 16 residues. Germline V gene sequence: CDR1 KGHSH, CDR2 LQKENI. The part of the CDR3 DNA that was read is TGTGCCAGCTCTCCTAAAGCGGGGGGCATTACAGATACC. Translated: CASSPKAGGITDT. The full CDR3 reads CASSPKAGGITDTYTF.

For this clone: The missing CDR3 end, 3 residues past where the read stops, is filled in from the germline J gene. The gene calls are TRBV18 and TRBJ2-3; a weak D match, TRBD2 (6 bases). CDR1 is KGHSH and CDR2 is LQKENI in the germline V gene. The V end lost 3 bases, the J end lost 3 bases, and 7 bases lay between the germline ends. The CDR3 extends over 13 amino acids. CDR3 region: CASSPGGTDTQYF. CDR3 DNA, as far as it was read: TGTGCCAGCTCACCGGGGGGAACAGATACG.

Comments on this clone: The read ends 3 residues early relative to the CDR3; the germline J gene fills the gap. The rearrangement joins TRBV7-8 to TRBJ1-6; the match to TRBD1 covers 12 bases. The CDR3 length is 15 residues. The junction had 1 base not matched to a gene; V was cut back by 4 bases and J by 6 bases. CDR1 and CDR2 from the germline V gene are SGHVS and FQNEAQ. The CDR3 sequence is CASSWGQGANSPLHF. Incomplete CDR3 DNA: TGTGCCAGCAGCTGGGGACAGGGGGCTAATTCACCC.

Notes on this clone: The sequenced fragment ends 3 residues before the CDR3 boundary, so the rest is inferred from the germline J gene. The chain links TRBV14 to TRBJ1-2; 8 nucleotides line up with TRBD1. CDR3 length equals 14 residues. Germline V gives CDR1 SGHDN, CDR2 FVKESK. The covered CDR3 bases are TGTGCCAGCAGCCAAGCCCAGGGGGCGGGGGGC. Its translation is CASSQAQGAGG. In full, the CDR3 reads CASSQAQGAGGYTF.

About this clone itself: The read comes to an end 3 residues before the CDR3 does, leaving the germline J gene to fill in the end. The chain carries TRBV7-8 and TRBJ1-4; D is possibly TRBD1 (5 bases). V was cut by 0 bases and J by 1 base, with 6 bases left in between. CDR1 is SGHVS and CDR2 is FQNEAQ in the germline V gene. The CDR3 contains 15 residues. Incomplete CDR3 DNA: TGTGCCAGCAGCTTAGCGCAGGGAACTAATGAAAAA. Its translation: CASSLAQGTNEK. The full CDR3 protein reads CASSLAQGTNEKLFF.

Points on this clone: Read data end 3 residues before the CDR3 end; the end is taken from the germline J gene. The chain links TRBV20-1 to TRBJ2-1, with 11 bases matching TRBD2. V was clipped by 5 bases and J by 1 base; unmatched bases: 7. CDR3 length: 16 amino acids. Germline V gene data show CDR1 as DFQATT and CDR2 as SNEGSKA (reference sequence). The CDR3 sequence is CSAPMTSGVSYNEQFF. The sequenced CDR3 bases are TGCAGTGCTCCGATGACTAGCGGGGTTTCCTACAATGAG.

As to this clone: The read is 3 residues too short to cover the CDR3 end, so that end is filled in from the germline J gene. The rearrangement uses TRBV19 and TRBJ1-2, with unresolved D. V was cut by 2 bases and J by 7 bases, with 14 bases left in between. This CDR3 region has 14 residues. Germline V gene lookup returns CDR1 LNHDA and CDR2 SQIVND (reference sequence). CDR3 region: CASSILGRGGGYTF. The covered CDR3 bases are TGTGCCAGTAGTATATTGGGCCGTGGTGGTGGC.

Concerning this clone: The read comes to an end 3 residues before the CDR3 does, leaving the germline J gene to fill in the end. The chain couples TRBV7-3 to TRBJ1-1; no reliable D call. The CDR3 spans 16 residues. The germline V gene has CDR1 SGHTA and CDR2 FQGTGA. V lost 5 bases and J lost 5, with 21 bases in between. The part of the CDR3 DNA that was read is TGTGCCAGCAGCCCAAATGCCCCCGGGGTAAGGACTGAA. Amino acids: CASSPNAPGVRTE. The entire CDR3 sequence reads CASSPNAPGVRTEAFF.

Concerning this clone itself: The CDR3 is cut off 3 residues early in the read; its end comes from the germline J gene. The chain links TRBV5-1 to TRBJ2-7; TRBD1 matches 10 bases. The CDR3 has 15 amino acids. Germline V gene data show CDR1 as SGHRS and CDR2 as YFSETQ. With 4 bases clipped from V and 4 bases from J, the junction kept 8 bases outside the gene matches. The CDR3 sequence: CASSPNPGQGYEQYF. The sequenced part of the CDR3 DNA is TGCGCCAGCAGCCCCAATCCGGGACAGGGGTACGAG.

Worth noting for this clone: Read sequence stops 3 residues before the CDR3 end, and the germline J gene provides the missing end. The J gene is TRBJ2-7, the V gene TRBV6-2 or TRBV6-3; 8 positions match TRBD2. Germline trimming cut 7 bases from V and 5 bases from J; bases unmatched to any gene: 10. The germline V gene has CDR1 MNHEY and CDR2 SVGEGT. The CDR3 is made up of 14 amino acids. The sequenced CDR3 bases are TGTGCCAGCACTCAGACTAGCGTTTTGGACGAG. This encodes CASTQTSVLDE. The entire CDR3 is CASTQTSVLDEQYF.

Concerning this clone: The CDR3 goes on 3 residues after the read ends, and that part is filled in from the germline J gene. The chain couples TRBV18 to TRBJ2-2, with D tentatively TRBD1 or TRBD2 (5 bases each). Germline V lookup: CDR1 KGHSH, CDR2 LQKENI. CDR3 length: 16 residues. CDR3: CASSPRGAAVYEKLFF. CDR3 bases read: TGTGCCAGCTCACCCCGAGGGGCTGCTGTATATGAAAAG.

Of note for this clone: A read error may produce the germline difference seen at one junction end. The read terminates 3 residues before the CDR3 end, so the remaining end is supplied by the germline J gene. Other DNA variants within this sample encode the same CDR3. This chain joins TRBV18 and TRBJ1-3, with D perhaps TRBD1 (6 bases). Germline CDR1 KGHSH, CDR2 LQKENI. CDR3 length: 16 residues. CDR3 DNA (partial): TGTGCCAGCTCTTCTTCTGGGGGCTTCTCTGGAAACACT. This sequence encodes CASSSSGGFSGNT. The CDR3 in full is CASSSSGGFSGNTIYF.

Of note for this clone: The sequence runs out 3 residues before the end of the CDR3; the remainder is reconstructed from the germline J gene. J is TRBJ1-5 and V is TRBV2; D gene uncertain. Germline V CDR1 and CDR2: SNHLY, FYNNEI. With 6 bases removed from V and 4 bases from J, the gap between germline ends came to 13 bases. This CDR3 spans 14 amino acids. The covered CDR3 bases are TGTGCCAGCAGCCGGGGAGGGCTAAATCAGCCC. Encoded protein: CASSRGGLNQP. The CDR3, in full, reads CASSRGGLNQPQHF.

On this clone itself: At one end, the junction sequence differs from germline, possibly due to a read error. The sequence runs out 3 residues before the end of the CDR3; the remainder is reconstructed from the germline J gene. The rearrangement uses TRBV7-7 and TRBJ2-3; 13 bases match TRBD2. Germline V lookup: CDR1 SSHAT, CDR2 FNYEAQ (reference sequence). This CDR3 contains 16 residues. CDR3 DNA, as far as it was read: TGTGCTAGCAGCCGTCTAACTAGCGGGGGGGCTGATACG. Its protein product is CASSRLTSGGADT. The CDR3 as a whole reads CASSRLTSGGADTQYF.